This T cell receptor (beta chain) derives from a study of yellow fever vaccine responses in identical twins. Study-wide results and caveats: Each twin's T cell response to the vaccine was reported to look partly convergent and partly personalized.

To note about this clonotype: The antigen remains unidentified.

V lost 1 base to trimming and J lost 4 bases, with 10 bases between them. CDR1 and CDR2 (germline): SEHNR, FQNEAQ (reference sequence). The CDR3 is made up of 14 amino acids. MiXCR was run by TCRdb on the RT-PCR reads, yielding one entry per CDR3 protein. The sample carries around 2,500 distinct CDR3 sequences, around four fifths recorded once. The sequence was obtained from a female donor who received the yellow fever vaccine. This chain links TRBV7-9 with TRBJ1-2; no clear D gene. The sample in question was T cells from blood (PBMCs), unsorted or a sorted subset (not recorded which), obtained before or after yellow fever vaccination (not recorded which). The DNA of the CDR3 is TGTGCCAGCAGCTTAGATCCGGGCCGCTATGGCTACACCTTC. Amino acids: CASSLDPGRYGYTF.